One sample yielded the 29 T cell receptor beta chains listed below, sequenced in a study of T cells after posttransplantation cyclophosphamide. The assay was immunoSEQ multiplex PCR, and TCRdb's table has in-frame clones only and misses some. The data contain thousands of clones, approximately 98% of them seen just once; the ten biggest clones take up 0.25% to 0.3%. Specimen: naive CD8+ T cells sorted from PBMCs. These receptor sequences come from a man aged 50 to 60 in good health, CMV-negative, and a related stem cell transplant donor.

This chain joins TRBV5-6 and TRBJ2-7, with 7 bases identical to TRBD1. The CDR3 covers 14 residues. V shed 3 bases and J 5 bases; nucleotides not matched to a gene: 8. The germline gives CDR1 SGHDT, CDR2 YYEEEE. The CDR3 reads CASSSGQAGDEQYF. CDR3 DNA sequence: TGTGCCAGCAGCTCTGGACAGGCCGGGGACGAGCAGTACTTC.

The chain uses TRBV27 and TRBJ2-1; D is ambiguous. The length of the CDR3 is 14 residues. V lost 2 bases to trimming and J lost 4 bases, with 9 bases between them. The germline CDR1 and CDR2 sequences are MNHEY and SMNVEV (reference sequence). The CDR3 region has the DNA TGTGCCAGCAGTTTACGGCTAGTGTACAATGAGCAGTTCTTC. It is translated as CASSLRLVYNEQFF.

This chain joins TRBV9 and TRBJ1-1, with D possibly being TRBD1 (5 bases). Looked up from germline, CDR1 is SGDLS and CDR2 is YYNGEE. V was clipped by 3 bases and J by 4 bases, with 22 bases between them. This CDR3 contains 17 residues. Here the CDR3 reads CASSDSPGGVVVTEAFF. Written as DNA, the CDR3 is TGTGCCAGCAGCGACTCCCCTGGGGGGGTGGTGGTCACTGAAGCTTTCTTT.

The genes are TRBV7-9 and TRBJ1-5, with 7 bases identical to TRBD1. This CDR3 comprises 15 residues. The junction had 9 bases not matched to a gene; V was cut back by 5 bases and J by 5 bases. Germline V CDR1 and CDR2: SEHNR, FQNEAQ (reference sequence). This chain's CDR3 is CASSLTGTEDQPQHF. For the CDR3, the DNA is TGTGCCAGCAGCCTAACCGGGACAGAAGATCAGCCCCAGCATTTT. Using reference TRBV7-9 and TRBJ1-5 for the parts outside the CDR3, the full variable domain is DTGVSQNPRHKITKRGQNVTFRCDPISEHNRLYWYRQTLGQGPEFLTYFQNEAQLEKSRLLSDRFSAERPKGSFSTLEIQRTEQGDSAMYLCASSLTGTEDQPQHFGDGTRLSIL.

The chain recombines TRBV6-5 with TRBJ2-1, with 7 positions matching TRBD1. Germline V gene sequence: CDR1 MNHEY, CDR2 SVGAGI. V trimming: 5 bases; J trimming: 4 bases; junction bases outside the gene matches: 5. The CDR3 runs 14 residues. CDR3 sequence reads: CASSGNRGYNEQFF. The CDR3 DNA sequence: TGTGCCAGCAGTGGAAACAGGGGATACAATGAGCAGTTCTTC.

The chain has TRBV27 and TRBJ2-2, with 9 bases lining up with TRBD1. The germline gives CDR1 MNHEY, CDR2 SMNVEV (reference sequence). The V gene end was trimmed by 5 bases and the J gene end by 5 bases; junction bases not matched to a gene: 6. This CDR3 region has 15 residues. The CDR3 bases are TGTGCCAGCAGTGCCCGGGACAGGGTGACCGGGGAGCTGTTTTTT. Translation gives CASSARDRVTGELFF.

A single count supports this clone. This rearrangement joins TRBV6-1 to TRBJ2-7; no firm D call. V was shortened by 2 bases and J by 3 bases, with 8 bases between the two germline ends. The germline CDR1 and CDR2 sequences are MNHNS and SASEGT. The CDR3 has 13 residues. The CDR3: CASSERQVYEQYF. In DNA form, the CDR3 reads TGTGCCAGCAGTGAAAGACAAGTCTACGAGCAGTACTTC.

The chain links TRBV5-6 to TRBJ1-2; tentative D call: TRBD1 (5 bases). Per the germline V gene, CDR1 is SGHDT and CDR2 is YYEEEE. This CDR3 is built from 13 residues. Trimming removed 3 bases from V and 6 bases from J, with 12 bases in between. CDR3 in DNA: TGTGCCAGCAGCTCATGGGGGAGGGATGGCTACACCTTC. It translates to CASSSWGRDGYTF. The whole variable domain, filled in from reference TRBV5-6 and TRBJ1-2, reads DAGVTQSPTHLIKTRGQQVTLRCSPKSGHDTVSWYQQALGQGPQFIFQYYEEEERQRGNFPDRFSGHQFPNYSSELNVNALLLGDSALYLCASSSWGRDGYTFGSGTRLTVV.

The chain couples TRBV27 to TRBJ2-5; D is uncertain. This CDR3 spans 13 amino acids. Germline values: CDR1 MNHEY, CDR2 SMNVEV (reference sequence). The V end was cut by 6 bases, the J end by 0 bases, with 8 bases between. The CDR3 nucleotides are TGTGCCAGCAGGCCGACAAACCAAGAGACCCAGTACTTC. Protein sequence: CASRPTNQETQYF.

V usage is TRBV6-5 and J usage is TRBJ2-3; D perhaps matches TRBD2 (6 bases). The CDR3 sequence is 15 residues long. CDR1 is MNHEY, CDR2 SVGAGI, per germline. V lost 7 bases to trimming and J lost 0 bases, with 14 bases between them. For the CDR3, the DNA is TGTGCCAGCAAGGAGGGCGGGTCTAGCACAGATACGCAGTATTTT. Translated, it gives CASKEGGSSTDTQYF.

The chain uses TRBV2 and TRBJ2-4; 7 nucleotides match TRBD2. This CDR3 has 17 amino acids. The junction had 20 bases not matched to a gene; V was cut back by 9 bases and J by 6 bases. Germline V gene lookup returns CDR1 SNHLY and CDR2 FYNNEI. The CDR3 is CASGEWGNQPGGNIQYF. The CDR3 coding sequence is TGTGCCAGTGGGGAATGGGGGAACCAACCGGGGGGAAACATTCAGTACTTC.

The chain uses TRBV7-8 and TRBJ2-7; possible D gene TRBD2, 6 bases. The CDR3 contains 14 residues. Trimming shortened V by 1 base and J by 4 bases, and 11 bases separated the two germline ends. Germline V gives CDR1 SGHVS, CDR2 FQNEAQ. CDR3 amino acids: CASSLGTTEYEQYF. CDR3 coding DNA: TGTGCCAGCAGCTTAGGGACTACAGAGTACGAGCAGTACTTC.

The J gene is TRBJ1-5, the V gene TRBV28, with D possibly matching TRBD1 (6 bases). Trimming pared 5 bases from V and 3 bases from J, leaving 11 bases between. CDR3 size: 14 residues. Germline lookup yields CDR1 MDHEN and CDR2 SYDVKM. CDR3: CASSHQGYNQPQHF. The CDR3 DNA reads TGTGCCAGCAGTCACCAGGGGTACAATCAGCCCCAGCATTTT. Filled out from reference TRBV28 and TRBJ1-5, the complete variable domain reads DVKVTQSSRYLVKRTGEKVFLECVQDMDHENMFWYRQDPGLGLRLIYFSYDVKMKEKGDIPEGYSVSREKKERFSLILESASTNQTSMYLCASSHQGYNQPQHFGDGTRLSIL.

V gene TRBV9 combines with J gene TRBJ1-1; TRBD1 might be the D (6 bases). The V end was cut by 0 bases, the J end by 1 base, with 10 bases between. The CDR3 is made up of 15 amino acids. Germline lookup yields CDR1 SGDLS and CDR2 YYNGEE. This chain's CDR3 is CASSVVSGENTEAFF. The CDR3 region has the DNA TGTGCCAGCAGCGTAGTCTCAGGGGAGAACACTGAAGCTTTCTTT.

The chain recombines TRBV13 with TRBJ2-1; D gene uncertain. CDR3 length equals 12 residues. Trimming left V 7 bases short and J 10 bases short, with 14 bases between. Germline CDR1 PRHDT, CDR2 FYEKMQ (reference sequence). The CDR3 nucleotides are TGTGCCAGCACTCTCGGGTCTGACGAGCAGTTCTTC. This encodes CASTLGSDEQFF.

The V gene is TRBV6-5, the J gene TRBJ2-1; D is perhaps TRBD2 (6 bases). Trimming stripped 6 bases from V and 0 bases from J, with 12 bases between. The CDR3 runs 15 residues. Looked up from germline, CDR1 is MNHEY and CDR2 is SVGAGI. The CDR3 sequence is CASSLDGSSYNEQFF. The CDR3 DNA reads TGTGCCAGCAGCCTCGACGGGAGCTCCTACAATGAGCAGTTCTTC.

V usage is TRBV5-4 and J usage is TRBJ2-7, with D unclear. Germline V gives CDR1 SGHNT, CDR2 YYREEE (reference sequence). CDR3 length equals 17 residues. V dropped 2 bases and J dropped 1 base, with 19 bases sitting between them. As DNA, the CDR3 is TGTGCCAGCAGCTTTAGTCCTCGATATACCCGTTCCTACGAGCAGTACTTC. It translates to CASSFSPRYTRSYEQYF.

This rearrangement joins TRBV15 to TRBJ2-5; D not resolved. The CDR3 totals 12 residues. Trimming removed 0 bases at V and 7 bases at J, with 6 bases between. Germline lookup yields CDR1 LNHNV and CDR2 YYDKDF (reference sequence). CDR3 bases: TGTGCCACCAGCAGAGATTTGCGGACCCAGTACTTC. Amino acid sequence: CATSRDLRTQYF.

The chain links TRBV7-6 to TRBJ2-3, with a weak D call TRBD2 (5 bases). This CDR3 region has 15 residues. V lost 1 base, J lost 5 bases, and 13 bases lay in between. Germline CDR1 SGHVS, CDR2 FNYEAQ. In DNA, the CDR3 is TGTGCCAGCAGCTTAGACAGTGGACTGTTAGATACGCAGTATTTT. It yields the protein CASSLDSGLLDTQYF.

The J gene is TRBJ2-7, the V gene TRBV27, with 7 bases identical to TRBD1. The length of the CDR3 is 15 residues. V was clipped by 2 bases and J by 1 base; unmatched bases: 5. The germline V gene has CDR1 MNHEY and CDR2 SMNVEV (reference sequence). CDR3 loop: CASSLGQALSYEQYF. As DNA, the CDR3 is TGTGCCAGCAGTTTAGGACAGGCCCTGTCCTACGAGCAGTACTTC.

The CDR3 sequence: CASSISVSSSTYEQYF. CDR3 DNA sequence: TGTGCCAGCAGCATTTCGGTGTCTTCTTCAACCTACGAGCAGTACTTC. The chain links TRBV13 to TRBJ2-7; D is undetermined. The CDR3 contains 16 residues. Germline CDR1 is PRHDT and CDR2 is FYEKMQ (reference sequence). Deletions cut 5 bases from V and 2 bases from J, with 19 bases between. Full variable domain (missing parts from reference TRBV13 and TRBJ2-7): AAGVIQSPRHLIKEKRETATLKCYPIPRHDTVYWYQQGPGQDPQFLISFYEKMQSDKGSIPDRFSAQQFSDYHSELNMSSLELGDSALYFCASSISVSSSTYEQYFGPGTRLTVT.

V gene TRBV10-3 combines with J gene TRBJ1-2; D is perhaps TRBD1 (5 bases). Germline assignment: CDR1 ENHRY and CDR2 SYGVKD. This CDR3 is 15 amino acids long. V was trimmed by 6 bases and J by 0 bases, leaving 14 bases between them. CDR3 coding DNA: TGTGCCATCAGGACCCAGACAGACGCTAACTATGGCTACACCTTC. This sequence encodes CAIRTQTDANYGYTF.

The chain links TRBV28 to TRBJ2-7, with D possibly matching TRBD2 (6 bases). The CDR3 runs 13 residues. Germline V lookup: CDR1 MDHEN, CDR2 SYDVKM. V was cut by 8 bases and J by 0 bases, with 11 bases left in between. CDR3 sequence reads: CASLTRSSYEQYF. In nucleotides, the CDR3 is TGTGCCAGCCTGACTAGGAGCTCCTACGAGCAGTACTTC.

CDR3: CASTRDTAGNGYTF. CDR3 coding DNA: TGTGCCAGCACCCGGGACACGGCGGGTAACGGCTACACCTTC. The J gene is TRBJ1-2, the V gene TRBV2; possible D gene TRBD1, 6 bases. The CDR3 consists of 14 residues. V was pared by 7 bases and J by 8 bases, with 20 bases between. The germline V gene encodes CDR1 SNHLY and CDR2 FYNNEI.

J is TRBJ2-1 and V is TRBV7-9; TRBD2 aligns across 13 bases. Unmatched junction bases numbered 7, after V lost 5 bases and J lost 9 bases. The CDR3 runs to 15 residues. Germline V gene data show CDR1 as SEHNR and CDR2 as FQNEAQ (reference sequence). CDR3 sequence reads: CASSGGLAGDPEQFF. In DNA form, the CDR3 reads TGTGCCAGCAGCGGAGGACTAGCGGGAGATCCTGAGCAGTTCTTC.

V and J are TRBV27 and TRBJ2-7; D may be TRBD1 (5 bases). V was shortened by 4 bases and J by 2 bases, with 9 bases between the two germline ends. CDR1 MNHEY and CDR2 SMNVEV come from the germline V gene (reference sequence). This CDR3 has 13 residues. The CDR3 bases are TGTGCCAGCAGTTCACAGGTGACCTACGAGCAGTACTTC. It specifies CASSSQVTYEQYF.

The V and J genes are TRBV6-5 and TRBJ1-1; 8 positions match TRBD1. The CDR3 runs to 13 residues. J was trimmed by 1 base and V by 7 bases; bases with no gene match: 2. Germline-derived CDR1 and CDR2 are MNHEY and SVGAGI. As DNA, the CDR3 is TGTGCCAGCAAAGGGACAGGGAACACTGAAGCTTTCTTT. Translating it yields CASKGTGNTEAFF.

The gene calls are TRBV10-3 and TRBJ1-3; D remains ambiguous. The V gene lost 2 bases and the J gene lost 0 bases, with 17 bases spanning the gap. The V gene's germline CDR1 is ENHRY and CDR2 SYGVKD. The CDR3 runs 18 residues. The DNA of the CDR3 is TGTGCCATCAGTGAGACGGCGCTGGCAGACATCTCTGGAAACACCATATATTTT. Translated: CAISETALADISGNTIYF.

In regard to this clone: Other DNA sequences of this sample code for an identical CDR3. This chain connects TRBV29-1 to TRBJ1-5, with 8 nucleotides matching TRBD1. Germline-derived CDR1 and CDR2 are SQVTM and ANQGSEA. This CDR3 has 13 residues. Losses at the gene ends were 7 bases for V and 4 bases for J; bases not matched to a gene: 6. The CDR3 DNA reads as TGCAGCGCCGGGACAGGACTGAATCAGCCCCAGCATTTT. Residues: CSAGTGLNQPQHF.